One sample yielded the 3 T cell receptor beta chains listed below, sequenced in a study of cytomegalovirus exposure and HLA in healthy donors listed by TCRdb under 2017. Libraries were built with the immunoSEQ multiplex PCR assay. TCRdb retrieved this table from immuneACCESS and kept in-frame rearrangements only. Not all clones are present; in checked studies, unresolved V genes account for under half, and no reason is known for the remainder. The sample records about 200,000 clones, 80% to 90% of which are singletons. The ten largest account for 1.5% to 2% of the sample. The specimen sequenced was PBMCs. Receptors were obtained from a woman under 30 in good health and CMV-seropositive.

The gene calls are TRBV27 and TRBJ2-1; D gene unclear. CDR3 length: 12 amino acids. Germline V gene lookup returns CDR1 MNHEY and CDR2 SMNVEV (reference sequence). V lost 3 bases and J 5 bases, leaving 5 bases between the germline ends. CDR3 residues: CASSFSNNEQFF. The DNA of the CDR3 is TGTGCCAGCAGTTTCTCTAACAATGAGCAGTTCTTC.

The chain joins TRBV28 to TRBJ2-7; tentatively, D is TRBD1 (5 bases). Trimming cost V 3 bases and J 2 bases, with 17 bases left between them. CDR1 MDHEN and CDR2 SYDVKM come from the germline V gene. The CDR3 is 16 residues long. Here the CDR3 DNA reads TGTGCCAGCAGTTTCGGTTCGGGCAGGGTAGCCTACGAGCAGTACTTC. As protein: CASSFGSGRVAYEQYF.

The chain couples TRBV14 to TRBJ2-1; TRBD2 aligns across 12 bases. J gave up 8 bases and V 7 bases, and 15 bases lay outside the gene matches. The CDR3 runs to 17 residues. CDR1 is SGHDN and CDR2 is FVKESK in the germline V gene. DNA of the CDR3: TGTGCCAGCACCACTTTGACTAGCGGGGGTGGAGTAGATGAGCAGTTCTTC. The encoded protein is CASTTLTSGGGVDEQFF.